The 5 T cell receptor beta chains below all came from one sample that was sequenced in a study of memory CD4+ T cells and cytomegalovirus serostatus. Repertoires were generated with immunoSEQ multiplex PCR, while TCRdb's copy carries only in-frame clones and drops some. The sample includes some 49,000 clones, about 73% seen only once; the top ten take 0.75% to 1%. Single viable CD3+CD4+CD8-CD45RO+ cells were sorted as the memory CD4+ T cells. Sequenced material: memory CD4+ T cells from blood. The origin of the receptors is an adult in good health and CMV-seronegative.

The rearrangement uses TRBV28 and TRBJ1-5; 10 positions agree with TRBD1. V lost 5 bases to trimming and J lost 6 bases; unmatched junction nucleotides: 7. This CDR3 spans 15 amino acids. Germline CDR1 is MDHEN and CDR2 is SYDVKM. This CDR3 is CASSPSGTGAQPQHF. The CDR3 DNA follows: TGTGCCAGCAGTCCATCCGGGACAGGGGCTCAGCCCCAGCATTTT.

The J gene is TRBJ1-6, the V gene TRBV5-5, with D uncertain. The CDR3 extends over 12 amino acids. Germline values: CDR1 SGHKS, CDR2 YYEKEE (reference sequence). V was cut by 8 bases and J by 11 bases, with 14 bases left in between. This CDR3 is CASSPQVAPLHF. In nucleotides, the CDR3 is TGTGCCAGTTCCCCCCAGGTGGCACCCCTCCACTTT. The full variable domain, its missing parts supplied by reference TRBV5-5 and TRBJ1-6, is DAGVTQSPTHLIKTRGQQVTLRCSPISGHKSVSWYQQVLGQGPQFIFQYYEKEERGRGNFPDRFSARQFPNYSSELNVNALLLGDSALYLCASSPQVAPLHFGNGTRLTVT.

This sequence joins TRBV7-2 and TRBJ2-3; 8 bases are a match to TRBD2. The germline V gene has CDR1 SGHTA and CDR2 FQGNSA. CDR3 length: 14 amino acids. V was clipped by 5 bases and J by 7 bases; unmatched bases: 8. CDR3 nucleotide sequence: TGTGCCAGCAGCCCCCGGGGGGGGGCAAATACGCAGTATTTT. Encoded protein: CASSPRGGANTQYF.

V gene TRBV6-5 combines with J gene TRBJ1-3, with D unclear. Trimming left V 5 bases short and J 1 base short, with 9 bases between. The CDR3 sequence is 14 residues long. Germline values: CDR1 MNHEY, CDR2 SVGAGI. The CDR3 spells CASSEWGSGNTIYF. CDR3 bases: TGTGCCAGCAGTGAGTGGGGATCTGGAAACACCATATATTTT.

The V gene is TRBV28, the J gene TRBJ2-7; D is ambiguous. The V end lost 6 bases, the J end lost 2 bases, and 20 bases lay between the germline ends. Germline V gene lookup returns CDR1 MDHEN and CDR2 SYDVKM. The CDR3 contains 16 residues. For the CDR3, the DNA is TGTGCCAGCAGGCCTTTCTCATGGACGGCCACCTACGAGCAGTACTTC. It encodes CASRPFSWTATYEQYF.